Each of the 9 T cell receptor beta chains below was sequenced from the same sample in a study of T cell responses to AZD1222 COVID-19 vaccine. TCRdb's table, derived via immunoSEQ multiplex PCR, lists solely in-frame clones and lacks some. The table includes roughly 180,000 clones, about nine tenths detected once. This sample comprised peripheral blood, obtained on day 0 of AZD1222 vaccination. Every receptor here comes from an adult in good health.

V and J are TRBV13 and TRBJ1-6, with D possibly TRBD1 on 5 matching bases. Trimming stripped 5 bases from V and 8 bases from J, with 19 bases between. The CDR3 runs to 16 residues. Germline V CDR1 and CDR2: PRHDT, FYEKMQ (reference sequence). CDR3 protein: CASSVPGLSGDSPLHF. The CDR3 region has the DNA TGTGCCAGCAGCGTTCCGGGACTCTCAGGCGATTCACCCCTCCACTTT.

The chain uses TRBV5-5 and TRBJ2-1; D may match TRBD1 or TRBD2 (5 bases each). The V and J ends lost 3 bases and 0 bases respectively, with 16 bases between them. CDR3 length equals 17 residues. Germline V CDR1 and CDR2: SGHKS, YYEKEE (reference sequence). The CDR3 coding sequence is TGTGCCAGCAGCTCCCTTGGGGCGGGTAACTCCTACAATGAGCAGTTCTTC. Its translation is CASSSLGAGNSYNEQFF.

DNA for the CDR3: TGTGCCAGCAGCCTCGTAGGGCGAGACAATGAGCAGTTCTTC. This gives the protein CASSLVGRDNEQFF. V is TRBV5-5 and J is TRBJ2-1, with D unresolved. The CDR3 is 14 amino acids. Trimming removed 4 bases from V and 5 bases from J, with 13 bases in between. Germline CDR1 and CDR2: SGHKS and YYEKEE (reference sequence).

For the CDR3, the DNA is TGTGCCAGTAGTGCCGGGGGAGGGGGCTTGAACATTCAGTACTTC. Its translation: CASSAGGGGLNIQYF. This sequence joins TRBV19 and TRBJ2-4; D is perhaps TRBD1 or TRBD2 (7 bases each). Trimming pared 5 bases from V and 7 bases from J, leaving 18 bases between. CDR1 and CDR2 from the germline V gene are LNHDA and SQIVND (reference sequence). This CDR3 comprises 15 residues.

CDR3 coding DNA: TGCGCCAGCAGCCAAGCTGAAAGGGTGAATTATTCACCCCTCCACTTT. Translating it yields CASSQAERVNYSPLHF. The chain employs TRBV4-3 and TRBJ1-6; no reliable D call. Germline CDR1 LGHNA, CDR2 YSLEER. The CDR3 runs to 16 residues. The V and J ends lost 1 base and 8 bases respectively, with 15 bases between them.

The genes are TRBV20-1 and TRBJ2-1; 13 bases agree with TRBD2. Germline V gives CDR1 DFQATT, CDR2 SNEGSKA (reference sequence). Trimming cost V 3 bases and J 4 bases; bases outside gene matches: 6. CDR3 length: 16 residues. CDR3 sequence reads: CSASGLAGEVYNEQFF. Written as DNA, the CDR3 is TGCAGTGCTAGTGGACTAGCGGGAGAAGTATACAATGAGCAGTTCTTC.

For the CDR3, the DNA is TGTGCCAGCAGTGTTCGACAGGGGGCCTACGAGCAGTACTTC. Amino acid sequence: CASSVRQGAYEQYF. The gene calls are TRBV25-1 and TRBJ2-7; 9 positions match TRBD1. The CDR3 covers 14 residues. V lost 4 bases, J lost 2 bases, and 3 bases stayed unmatched. Germline values: CDR1 MGHDK, CDR2 SYGVNS.

V is TRBV18 and J is TRBJ2-5; 8 positions agree with TRBD1. The CDR3 length is 17 residues. V shed 2 bases and J 1 base; nucleotides not matched to a gene: 9. Germline V gene sequence: CDR1 KGHSH, CDR2 LQKENI. As DNA, the CDR3 is TGTGCCAGCTCACCAACGGGGCCCACAGGGGGCCAAGAGACCCAGTACTTC. This gives the protein CASSPTGPTGGQETQYF.

The count of this clone is one. This chain links TRBV2 with TRBJ2-3, with 7 bases identical to TRBD2. CDR3 size: 13 residues. The V gene end was trimmed by 11 bases and the J gene end by 3 bases; junction bases not matched to a gene: 8. Per the germline V gene, CDR1 is SNHLY and CDR2 is FYNNEI. CDR3 sequence: CAGGTTLTDTQYF. CDR3 in DNA: TGTGCCGGTGGGACTACCCTAACAGATACGCAGTATTTT. Full variable domain (outside the CDR3, taken from reference TRBV2 and TRBJ2-3): EPEVTQTPSHQVTQMGQEVILRCVPISNHLYFYWYRQILGQKVEFLVSFYNNEISEKSEIFDDQFSVERPDGSNFTLKIRSTKLEDSAMYFCAGGTTLTDTQYFGPGTRLTVL.